This T cell receptor (beta chain) was recorded in a study of blood T cell repertoires in COVID-19. Study-wide context: Some COVID-19 samples were acute and others convalescent; all came from the United States, Italy and Spain. Sample material is recorded as cDNA or gDNA derived from T cells, B-cell-depleted T cells, or PBMCs.

Generated by immunoSEQ multiplex PCR, the TCRdb table keeps only in-frame clones and is missing some. The sample has under 150,000 clones; around 89% are singletons. The germline V gene encodes CDR1 DFQATT and CDR2 SNEGSKA (reference sequence). This CDR3 has 11 residues. V lost 3 bases and J lost 9, with 11 bases in between. This clone appeared a single time. Sequencing was done on a sample of peripheral blood. This clonotype was sampled from a human donor in a cohort sampled during active COVID-19. V usage is TRBV20-1 and J usage is TRBJ2-5, with D perhaps matching TRBD2 (5 bases). CDR3 nucleotide sequence: TGCAGTGCTAGCGCCTTGGAGGCCCAGTACTTC. Its translation: CSASALEAQYF.